This T cell receptor beta chain was obtained from a study of OX40 agonist ivuxolimab in advanced cancers. This clone has only a few counts. Its antigen remains unidentified. Other DNA variants within this sample encode the same CDR3. The protocol was immunoSEQ multiplex PCR, while the TCRdb copy is restricted to in-frame clones and leaves out a portion. The sample holds tens of thousands of clones, over 75% seen once. Findings of the study overall: In general, CD8+ T cells held more expanded clones than CD4+ did, on average.

The sequence derives from an adult with an advanced solid tumor such as melanoma, head and neck, liver or kidney cancer. Sequences were derived from CD4+ or CD8+ T cells sorted from blood, sampled in a trial of the OX40 agonist ivuxolimab.

The CDR3 DNA reads as TGCGCCAGCAGCTTGGCCCAGGCCTCAGAGACCCAGTACTTC. It yields the protein CASSLAQASETQYF. The V and J genes are TRBV5-1 and TRBJ2-5, with D unresolved. This CDR3 has 14 residues. Germline CDR1 and CDR2: SGHRS and YFSETQ. Trimming shortened V by 0 bases and J by 4 bases, and 10 bases separated the two germline ends.